One sample yielded the 26 T cell receptor beta chains listed below, sequenced in a study of yellow fever vaccine responses in identical twins. Each CDR3 protein is one row after TCRdb ran MiXCR on the RT-PCR reads. The top ten hold around 4.8% of the sample, which has 25,000 or so distinct CDR3 sequences, about three quarters seen once. Sequencing used T cells from blood (PBMCs), unsorted or a sorted subset (not recorded which), obtained before or after yellow fever vaccination (not recorded which). The receptors shown here come from a woman between 18 and 29 years old who received the yellow fever vaccine.

This chain connects TRBV4-2 to TRBJ2-3, with D perhaps given as TRBD1 or TRBD2 (5 bases each). The CDR3 length is 16 residues. V shed 3 bases and J shed 2 bases, with 15 bases lying between them. The germline CDR1 and CDR2 sequences are LGHNA and YNFKEQ. The CDR3 reads CASSHRGPGYTDTQYF. DNA of the CDR3: TGTGCCAGCAGCCACCGAGGGCCAGGGTACACAGATACGCAGTATTTT.

A few counts support this clonotype. At one end the junction does not follow the germline gene, possibly because of a read error. The chain joins TRBV2 to TRBJ2-1, with D possibly being TRBD1 (6 bases). Germline assignment: CDR1 SNHLY and CDR2 FYNNEI. This CDR3 is built from 16 residues. The DNA of the CDR3 is TGTGCCAGCAGTGATTGGGCAGGGGTATCCTTCAATGAGCAGTTCTTC. As protein: CASSDWAGVSFNEQFF.

V usage is TRBV11-1 and J usage is TRBJ2-3, with 14 bases fitting TRBD2. Germline CDR1 is SGHAT and CDR2 is FQDESV (reference sequence). The V segment lost 4 bases and the J segment 4 bases; nucleotides outside the gene matches: 4. CDR3 size: 16 residues. The CDR3 DNA follows: TGTGCCAGCAGCTCGACTAGCGGGGGGGCTTCAGATACGCAGTATTTT. It specifies CASSSTSGGASDTQYF.

This clonotype was detected only once. The CDR3 sequence is CASSLAPPRGRNNEQFF. CDR3 nucleotide sequence: TGTGCCAGCAGCTTAGCTCCCCCGCGGGGACGAAACAATGAGCAGTTCTTC. V and J are TRBV11-3 and TRBJ2-1; a possible D gene is TRBD2 (6 bases). CDR3 length equals 17 residues. CDR1 SGHNT and CDR2 YENEEA come from the germline V gene. V lost 1 base to trimming and J lost 5 bases, with 18 bases between them.

The chain uses TRBV19 and TRBJ1-2; D is uncertain. The V gene lost 6 bases and the J gene lost 2 bases, with 19 bases spanning the gap. Germline V gene sequence: CDR1 LNHDA, CDR2 SQIVND (reference sequence). The CDR3 totals 16 residues. CDR3 sequence reads: CASSLRAAIANYGYTF. The DNA of the CDR3 is TGTGCCAGTAGCTTGCGGGCAGCCATCGCCAACTATGGCTACACCTTC.

The count of this clonotype is one. This rearrangement joins TRBV20-1 to TRBJ2-7; D not resolved. V lost 1 base and J 7 bases, leaving 11 bases between the germline ends. The CDR3 runs 12 residues. Per germline, CDR1 DFQATT and CDR2 SNEGSKA (reference sequence). In DNA form, the CDR3 reads TGCAGTGCTAGAGGGACGGCGGATGAGCAGTACGTC. Residues: CSARGTADEQYV.

The CDR3 bases are TGTGCCAGCAGCCAAAACAGGGCCCAACCCCAGCATTTT. Residues: CASSQNRAQPQHF. The chain has TRBV4-2 and TRBJ1-5, with D maybe TRBD1 (6 bases). Germline V gene sequence: CDR1 LGHNA, CDR2 YNFKEQ. V lost 2 bases to trimming and J lost 10 bases, with 12 bases between them. The CDR3 loop spans 13 amino acids.

This chain links TRBV11-1 with TRBJ2-1; no clear D gene. Germline V gene sequence: CDR1 SGHAT, CDR2 FQDESV (reference sequence). This CDR3 has 14 amino acids. V was shortened by 2 bases and J by 3 bases, with 8 bases between the two germline ends. The CDR3 DNA sequence: TGTGCCAGCAGCTTAACACTCGACTACAATGAGCAGTTCTTC. This translates into CASSLTLDYNEQFF.

The chain recombines TRBV29-1 with TRBJ2-2, with a tentative D call TRBD1 (5 bases). The CDR3 is 13 residues long. Germline V CDR1 and CDR2: SQVTM, ANQGSEA. Trimming took 6 bases from V and 3 from J, leaving 11 bases between them. In nucleotides, the CDR3 is TGCAGCGTCCAGGGTGGGGACACCGGGGAGCTGTTTTTT. It specifies CSVQGGDTGELFF.

CDR3 residues: CAISESNNYGYTF. Written as DNA, the CDR3 is TGTGCCATCAGTGAGTCGAACAACTATGGCTACACCTTC. The genes are TRBV10-3 and TRBJ1-2; D gene ambiguous. Germline CDR1 and CDR2: ENHRY and SYGVKD. CDR3 length equals 13 residues. The ends were cut back, 0 bases at V and 2 bases at J, with 4 bases in the middle.

This chain links TRBV20-1 with TRBJ2-1, with a weak D call TRBD2 (7 bases). Looked up from germline, CDR1 is DFQATT and CDR2 is SNEGSKA (reference sequence). The V end lost 3 bases, the J end lost 2 bases, and 20 bases lay between the germline ends. The CDR3 totals 17 residues. CDR3 amino acids: CSASSWGAGAPYNEQFF. CDR3 bases: TGCAGTGCTAGTTCATGGGGGGCGGGGGCCCCCTACAATGAGCAGTTCTTC.

V is TRBV29-1 and J is TRBJ2-1; D might be TRBD1 or TRBD2, each matching 6 bases. The CDR3 loop spans 12 amino acids. The germline gives CDR1 SQVTM, CDR2 ANQGSEA. Trimming stripped 4 bases from V and 9 bases from J, with 13 bases between. CDR3 nucleotides: TGCAGCGTTGTCTTTTGGGGGGCTGAGCAGTTCTTC. Encoded protein: CSVVFWGAEQFF.

The chain has TRBV6-1 and TRBJ1-1; the D gene is possibly TRBD1 (5 bases). Germline loops: CDR1 MNHNS, CDR2 SASEGT. This CDR3 is built from 13 residues. Trimming cost V 6 bases and J 3 bases, with 11 bases left between them. CDR3 nucleotide sequence: TGTGCCAGCAGGAGACAGTTTTACACTGAAGCTTTCTTT. The encoded protein is CASRRQFYTEAFF.

This sequence joins TRBV5-6 and TRBJ2-3, with D perhaps given as TRBD1 or TRBD2 (5 bases each). Trimming stripped 1 base from V and 3 bases from J, with 15 bases between. This CDR3 has 16 amino acids. Looked up from germline, CDR1 is SGHDT and CDR2 is YYEEEE. The CDR3 sequence is CASSLIAGAWTDTQYF. CDR3 DNA sequence: TGTGCCAGCAGCTTGATCGCCGGGGCGTGGACAGATACGCAGTATTTT. Complete variable domain (other parts from reference TRBV5-6 and TRBJ2-3): DAGVTQSPTHLIKTRGQQVTLRCSPKSGHDTVSWYQQALGQGPQFIFQYYEEEERQRGNFPDRFSGHQFPNYSSELNVNALLLGDSALYLCASSLIAGAWTDTQYFGPGTRLTVL.

The V call is TRBV7-7, the J call TRBJ1-6; no clear D gene. The V gene's germline CDR1 is SSHAT and CDR2 FNYEAQ (reference sequence). V lost 0 bases to trimming and J lost 8 bases, with 2 bases between them. The CDR3 sequence is 12 residues long. CDR3: CASSLADSPLHF. The DNA of the CDR3 is TGTGCCAGCAGCTTAGCGGATTCACCCCTCCACTTT.

CDR3: CSADGDSSPQPQHF. For the CDR3, the DNA is TGCAGTGCTGACGGGGACTCATCCCCCCAGCCCCAGCATTTT. The chain combines TRBV20-1 with TRBJ1-5; maybe TRBD1 (5 bases). The CDR3 spans 14 residues. Germline loops: CDR1 DFQATT, CDR2 SNEGSKA (reference sequence). Trimming stripped 5 bases from V and 7 bases from J, with 18 bases between.

The V call is TRBV20-1, the J call TRBJ2-5, with 8 bases lining up with TRBD1. Trimming cost V 0 bases and J 1 base; bases outside gene matches: 7. Germline CDR1 DFQATT, CDR2 SNEGSKA (reference sequence). CDR3 length equals 16 residues. The CDR3 loop is CSARDDIGQGQETQYF. The DNA for the CDR3 is TGCAGTGCTAGAGATGACATAGGACAGGGCCAAGAGACCCAGTACTTC.

The chain links TRBV29-1 to TRBJ1-1; D remains unclear. Trimming stripped 4 bases from V and 3 bases from J, with 6 bases between. The germline V gene encodes CDR1 SQVTM and CDR2 ANQGSEA. The CDR3 is made up of 11 amino acids. The CDR3 here is CSVAAYTEAFF. Written as DNA, the CDR3 is TGCAGCGTTGCGGCTTACACTGAAGCTTTCTTT.

The gene calls are TRBV29-1 and TRBJ2-5; D gene ambiguous. Trimming stripped 3 bases from V and 2 bases from J, with 10 bases between. Germline V CDR1 and CDR2: SQVTM, ANQGSEA. CDR3 length equals 13 residues. The CDR3 region is CSVDLGNQETQYF. The CDR3 coding sequence is TGCAGCGTTGATCTGGGGAATCAAGAGACCCAGTACTTC.

This chain joins TRBV11-1 and TRBJ2-3, with TRBD1 identical over 8 bases. This CDR3 is 16 amino acids long. With V trimmed by 3 bases and J by 2 bases, 7 bases remained unmatched. Germline V gene data show CDR1 as SGHAT and CDR2 as FQDESV (reference sequence). The CDR3 bases are TGTGCCAGCAGCTTCGCGGACAGGGATGACACAGATACGCAGTATTTT. Amino acid sequence: CASSFADRDDTDTQYF.

V gene TRBV10-3 combines with J gene TRBJ2-3, with D perhaps matching TRBD1 or TRBD2 (5 bases each). Trimming pared 3 bases from V and 2 bases from J, leaving 18 bases between. CDR1 is ENHRY, CDR2 SYGVKD, per germline. The CDR3 extends over 17 amino acids. The CDR3 DNA sequence: TGTGCCATCAGTGATCTAGTAACACTAGGGGACACAGATACGCAGTATTTT. As protein: CAISDLVTLGDTDTQYF.

This clonotype was counted only a few times. The chain links TRBV29-1 to TRBJ2-1, with TRBD2 matching over 15 bases. V was pared by 6 bases and J by 6 bases, with 6 bases of the junction left unmatched. Germline V gene lookup returns CDR1 SQVTM and CDR2 ANQGSEA. This CDR3 spans 15 amino acids. The CDR3 DNA reads as TGCAGCGTGAACCCGGGACTAGCGGGGGGCAATGAGCAGTTCTTC. Protein: CSVNPGLAGGNEQFF.

This clonotype was counted once. The chain recombines TRBV18 with TRBJ1-1; 8 nucleotides agree with TRBD1. The CDR3 runs 15 residues. J lost 3 bases, V lost 4 bases, and 7 bases had no gene match. Germline V gene data show CDR1 as KGHSH and CDR2 as LQKENI. CDR3 amino acids: CASSQRQGLYTEAFF. CDR3 nucleotides: TGTGCCAGCTCACAACGACAGGGGCTGTACACTGAAGCTTTCTTT.

The genes are TRBV11-3 and TRBJ2-7; no reliable D call. Germline lookup yields CDR1 SGHNT and CDR2 YENEEA. The CDR3 runs to 12 residues. V was trimmed by 3 bases and J by 3 bases, leaving 6 bases between them. CDR3 in DNA: TGTGCCAGCAGCTTCGGTTTCTACGAGCAGTACGTC. Translation gives CASSFGFYEQYV.

The chain combines TRBV10-3 with TRBJ2-1; D gene unclear. The V end was cut by 4 bases, the J end by 7 bases, with 14 bases between. CDR1 and CDR2 from the germline V gene are ENHRY and SYGVKD. The length of the CDR3 is 14 residues. The DNA for the CDR3 is TGTGCCATCAGTGCTGGCAGGTTATCTAATGAGCAGTTCTTC. Translating it yields CAISAGRLSNEQFF.

V is TRBV6-2 or TRBV6-3 and J is TRBJ2-7; no reliable D call. The V and J ends lost 0 bases and 0 bases respectively, with 12 bases between them. The germline gives CDR1 MNHEY, CDR2 SVGEGT. The CDR3 sequence is 16 residues long. In DNA, the CDR3 is TGTGCCAGCAGTTACTCGATGGTCAGAAGCTCCTACGAGCAGTACTTC. Its protein product is CASSYSMVRSSYEQYF.